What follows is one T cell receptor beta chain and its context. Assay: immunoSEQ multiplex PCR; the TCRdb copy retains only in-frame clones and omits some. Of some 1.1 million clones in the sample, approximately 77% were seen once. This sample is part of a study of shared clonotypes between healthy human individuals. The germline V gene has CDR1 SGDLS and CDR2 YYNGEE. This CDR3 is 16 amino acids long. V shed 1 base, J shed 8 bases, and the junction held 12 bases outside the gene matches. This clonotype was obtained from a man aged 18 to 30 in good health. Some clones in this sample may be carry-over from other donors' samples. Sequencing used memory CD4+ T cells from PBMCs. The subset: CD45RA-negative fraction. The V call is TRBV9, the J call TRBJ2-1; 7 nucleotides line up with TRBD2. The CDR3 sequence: CASSVSPGRVYDEQFF. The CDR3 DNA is TGTGCCAGCAGCGTATCCCCAGGGAGGGTATACGATGAGCAGTTCTTC. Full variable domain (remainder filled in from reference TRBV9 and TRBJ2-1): DSGVTQTPKHLITATGQRVTLRCSPRSGDLSVYWYQQSLDQGLQFLIQYYNGEERAKGNILERFSAQQFPDLHSELNLSSLELGDSALYFCASSVSPGRVYDEQFFGPGTRLTVL.